Following are 28 T cell receptor beta chains from one sample sequenced in a study of OX40 agonist ivuxolimab in advanced cancers. The protocol was immunoSEQ multiplex PCR, while the TCRdb copy is restricted to in-frame clones and leaves out a portion. Among under 70,000 clones listed, approximately 90% were seen once. The input for sequencing was CD4+ or CD8+ T cells sorted from blood, taken in a trial of the OX40 agonist ivuxolimab. The source is an adult with an advanced solid tumor such as melanoma, head and neck, liver or kidney cancer.

The chain carries TRBV2 and TRBJ2-4; D is unclear. The CDR3 is 14 residues long. The germline CDR1 and CDR2 sequences are SNHLY and FYNNEI. Trimming left V 5 bases short and J 3 bases short, with 11 bases between. CDR3 in DNA: TGTGCCAGCAGTATAGGAGTGGTCAAAAACATTCAGTACTTC. This gives the protein CASSIGVVKNIQYF.

This clone was seen only once. The rearrangement joins TRBV4-2 to TRBJ2-3, with D uncertain. CDR1 LGHNA and CDR2 YNFKEQ come from the germline V gene. This CDR3 contains 16 residues. The V and J ends lost 2 bases and 2 bases respectively, with 14 bases between them. CDR3 sequence: CASSQFYSSPTDTQYF. CDR3 DNA sequence: TGTGCCAGCAGCCAATTTTACAGCTCTCCCACAGATACGCAGTATTTT.

J is TRBJ2-1 and V is TRBV5-4; 9 bases agree with TRBD2. Per germline, CDR1 SGHNT and CDR2 YYREEE (reference sequence). The CDR3 is 15 amino acids. Trimming cost V 0 bases and J 7 bases; bases outside gene matches: 5. CDR3 in DNA: TGTGCCAGCAGCTTGGATAGCGGGGGAGAAAATGAGCAGTTCTTC. Translating gives CASSLDSGGENEQFF.

This clone came up a few times. The chain has TRBV5-4 and TRBJ1-3, with D perhaps TRBD1 (6 bases). CDR3 length: 14 amino acids. Germline V lookup: CDR1 SGHNT, CDR2 YYREEE (reference sequence). The germline V and J ends were trimmed by 0 bases and 2 bases, with 6 bases remaining between them. CDR3 coding DNA: TGTGCCAGCAGCTTGGACAGGGCTGGAAACACCATATATTTT. Amino acid sequence: CASSLDRAGNTIYF.

This chain connects TRBV28 to TRBJ2-5; a possible D gene is TRBD2 (7 bases). V was clipped by 6 bases and J by 4 bases, with 18 bases between them. Germline lookup yields CDR1 MDHEN and CDR2 SYDVKM. The CDR3 consists of 15 residues. The CDR3 reads CASSLGRGATETQYF. In DNA, the CDR3 is TGTGCCAGCAGCCTGGGGAGGGGGGCGACAGAGACCCAGTACTTC.

The genes are TRBV7-2 and TRBJ2-3; TRBD2 agrees at 10 bases. The CDR3 length is 16 residues. Germline V gives CDR1 SGHTA, CDR2 FQGNSA. The ends lost 1 base at V and 6 bases at J; junction bases unmatched: 7. Written as DNA, the CDR3 is TGTGCCAGCAGCTTAGTCGCTAGCGGGGGCATGGATACGCAGTATTTT. It is translated as CASSLVASGGMDTQYF.

The chain has TRBV10-2 and TRBJ1-2, with TRBD1 matching 9 bases. This CDR3 region has 16 residues. Trimming at V came to 7 bases and at J to 3 bases, leaving 12 bases not matched to a gene. Germline V gene data show CDR1 as WSHSY and CDR2 as SAAADI. The CDR3 DNA reads TGCGCCAGCAATAGAAACAGGGGGCTATTGGACTATGGCTACACCTTC. Its translation: CASNRNRGLLDYGYTF.

The gene calls are TRBV4-1 and TRBJ1-2; D is unresolved. The CDR3 consists of 12 residues. V dropped 5 bases and J dropped 3 bases, with 7 bases sitting between them. Germline V gives CDR1 MGHRA, CDR2 YSYEKL. The CDR3 protein is CASSGVDYGYTF. Written as DNA, the CDR3 is TGCGCCAGCAGCGGGGTGGACTATGGCTACACCTTC.

This rearrangement joins TRBV19 to TRBJ1-2, with unresolved D. The CDR3 runs to 14 residues. V was cut by 6 bases and J by 2 bases, with 13 bases left in between. The germline V gene encodes CDR1 LNHDA and CDR2 SQIVND (reference sequence). The CDR3 loop is CASRERAENYGYTF. The CDR3 coding sequence is TGTGCCAGTAGGGAAAGGGCAGAGAACTATGGCTACACCTTC.

This clone appeared once. The genes are TRBV5-1 and TRBJ2-3; 10 bases fit TRBD1. This CDR3 has 16 residues. Germline values: CDR1 SGHRS, CDR2 YFSETQ. V was pared by 4 bases and J by 1 base, with 6 bases of the junction left unmatched. The CDR3 reads CASSQDRGTGTDTQYF. In nucleotides, the CDR3 is TGCGCCAGCAGCCAGGACAGGGGGACGGGCACAGATACGCAGTATTTT.

The CDR3 coding sequence is TGTGCCACCAGCAGAGGGGGAGGCGGCTACAATGAGCAGTTCTTC. Its protein product is CATSRGGGGYNEQFF. V is TRBV15 and J is TRBJ2-1; perhaps TRBD2 as D (6 bases). CDR3 size: 15 residues. Trimming left V 1 base short and J 3 bases short, with 10 bases between. Germline V CDR1 and CDR2: LNHNV, YYDKDF (reference sequence).

Only one count was recorded for this clone. The chain is built from TRBV5-1 and TRBJ2-7, with D unresolved. CDR1 is SGHRS and CDR2 is YFSETQ in the germline V gene. The ends were cut back, 0 bases at V and 3 bases at J, with 7 bases in the middle. This CDR3 region has 13 residues. As DNA, the CDR3 is TGCGCCAGCAGCTTGGAGGTCAACTACGAGCAGTACTTC. Protein sequence: CASSLEVNYEQYF.

The chain combines TRBV29-1 with TRBJ1-2; D is unresolved. V gave up 4 bases and J gave up 2 bases, with 8 bases separating them. This CDR3 has 12 amino acids. CDR1 and CDR2 (germline): SQVTM, ANQGSEA. CDR3 sequence (DNA): TGCAGCGTTGGATCGGGAAACTATGGCTACACCTTC. This sequence encodes CSVGSGNYGYTF.

This chain uses TRBV29-1 with TRBJ2-5, with 9 bases aligning to TRBD2. J gave up 4 bases and V 7 bases, and 7 bases lay outside the gene matches. Germline-derived CDR1 and CDR2 are SQVTM and ANQGSEA. The CDR3 totals 13 residues. The CDR3 bases are TGCAGCGCAGCGGGGGGCCGGGGAGAGACCCAGTACTTC. This gives the protein CSAAGGRGETQYF.

This chain links TRBV20-1 with TRBJ2-1, with D perhaps matching TRBD1 or TRBD2 (5 bases each). The CDR3 totals 11 residues. Germline-derived CDR1 and CDR2 are DFQATT and SNEGSKA (reference sequence). V lost 5 bases, J lost 11 bases, and 13 bases lay in between. The CDR3 nucleotides read TGCAGTGCTGGGGACGGTGGGAAGCAGTTCTTC. This translates into CSAGDGGKQFF.

The chain combines TRBV6-1 with TRBJ2-5, with 8 bases aligning to TRBD1. The germline V gene encodes CDR1 MNHNS and CDR2 SASEGT. Unmatched junction bases numbered 10, after V lost 0 bases and J lost 4 bases. The CDR3 runs 17 residues. Written as DNA, the CDR3 is TGTGCCAGCAGTGAAGCTCAGGGGGCGCGAACCCCAGAGACCCAGTACTTC. This encodes CASSEAQGARTPETQYF.

The chain has TRBV28 and TRBJ1-1; no firm D call. V gave up 2 bases and J gave up 4 bases, with 11 bases separating them. The CDR3 has 14 residues. The germline V gene has CDR1 MDHEN and CDR2 SYDVKM. The CDR3 DNA reads TGTGCCAGCAGTTTACATCATCGGGGCACTGAAGCTTTCTTT. It codes for CASSLHHRGTEAFF. Full variable domain (remainder filled in from reference TRBV28 and TRBJ1-1): DVKVTQSSRYLVKRTGEKVFLECVQDMDHENMFWYRQDPGLGLRLIYFSYDVKMKEKGDIPEGYSVSREKKERFSLILESASTNQTSMYLCASSLHHRGTEAFFGQGTRLTVV.

This clone was observed a single time. This chain connects TRBV5-1 to TRBJ2-7; a weak D match, TRBD1 (6 bases). V lost 1 base, J lost 1 base, and 9 bases lay in between. Germline V gene lookup returns CDR1 SGHRS and CDR2 YFSETQ. The CDR3 length is 14 residues. Here the CDR3 DNA reads TGCGCCAGCAGCTTGTTACAGGGTTCCTACGAGCAGTACTTC. The encoded protein is CASSLLQGSYEQYF.

The sample holds one count of this clone. This chain uses TRBV2 with TRBJ1-4, with TRBD1 matching 8 bases. J was trimmed by 4 bases and V by 2 bases; bases with no gene match: 3. Per the germline V gene, CDR1 is SNHLY and CDR2 is FYNNEI. The CDR3 totals 15 residues. The CDR3 bases are TGTGCCAGCAGTGAACCCGGGACAGGTAATGAAAAACTGTTTTTT. Its protein is CASSEPGTGNEKLFF.

V is TRBV28 and J is TRBJ2-2, with D unclear. CDR3 size: 16 residues. From germline, CDR1 is MDHEN and CDR2 SYDVKM. V was trimmed by 6 bases and J by 0 bases, leaving 14 bases between them. This CDR3 is CASRGKRAPNTGELFF. In DNA, the CDR3 is TGTGCCAGCAGGGGAAAGAGAGCGCCGAACACCGGGGAGCTGTTTTTT.

Note on this clone: Within the sample, other DNA sequences also encode this same CDR3. The genes are TRBV5-1 and TRBJ2-3; the match to TRBD1 covers 7 bases. Trimming removed 8 bases from V and 2 bases from J; junction bases left unmatched: 8. The CDR3 is 14 residues long. The germline V gene has CDR1 SGHRS and CDR2 YFSETQ. CDR3 amino acids: CASHRDSFTDTQYF. In nucleotides, the CDR3 is TGCGCCAGTCACCGGGACAGCTTCACAGATACGCAGTATTTT.

The rearrangement joins TRBV6-5 to TRBJ2-5, with 7 bases lining up with TRBD1. Germline CDR1 and CDR2: MNHEY and SVGAGI. The CDR3 totals 13 residues. Unmatched junction bases numbered 1, after V lost 2 bases and J lost 4 bases. The CDR3 DNA follows: TGTGCCAGCAGTTACGGGACAGCAGAGACCCAGTACTTC. Amino acids: CASSYGTAETQYF.

The V call is TRBV28, the J call TRBJ2-5, with TRBD1 identical over 12 bases. The J call may not be correct, given that the DNA end is closer to TRBJ2-7. The germline V gene encodes CDR1 MDHEN and CDR2 SYDVKM. The CDR3 has 15 residues. In nucleotides, the CDR3 is TGTGCCAGCAGTTCCCCCGGGACAGGGGGCGTCGAGCAGTACTTC. Its protein is CASSSPGTGGVEQYF.

The chain is built from TRBV6-1 and TRBJ2-5; 7 nucleotides line up with TRBD1. V lost 6 bases, J lost 3 bases, and 7 bases stayed unmatched. The germline V gene has CDR1 MNHNS and CDR2 SASEGT. This CDR3 has 14 residues. The CDR3: CASSLGQPEETQYF. The CDR3, as DNA: TGTGCCAGCAGCTTGGGACAGCCGGAAGAGACCCAGTACTTC.

The chain has TRBV7-9 and TRBJ1-6; D is unclear. V was trimmed by 1 base and J by 0 bases, leaving 4 bases between them. Per the germline V gene, CDR1 is SEHNR and CDR2 is FQNEAQ (reference sequence). This CDR3 contains 15 residues. This CDR3 is CASSLDYSYNSPLHF. CDR3 in DNA: TGTGCCAGCAGCTTAGATTACTCCTATAATTCACCCCTCCACTTT.

The chain combines TRBV7-9 with TRBJ2-3; tentatively, D is TRBD1 (5 bases). This CDR3 spans 14 amino acids. The V end lost 7 bases, the J end lost 2 bases, and 13 bases lay between the germline ends. Germline V gene sequence: CDR1 SEHNR, CDR2 FQNEAQ (reference sequence). CDR3 in amino acids: CASTSDIYTDTQYF. The DNA of the CDR3 is TGTGCCAGCACTTCGGACATTTACACAGATACGCAGTATTTT.

The rearrangement joins TRBV5-1 to TRBJ1-1; tentatively, D is TRBD1 (6 bases). The V end was cut by 4 bases, the J end by 3 bases, with 16 bases between. The germline V gene has CDR1 SGHRS and CDR2 YFSETQ. The CDR3 covers 15 residues. CDR3 protein: CASSLRGFGDTEAFF. CDR3 DNA: TGCGCCAGCAGCCTCAGGGGTTTTGGGGACACTGAAGCTTTCTTT.

The chain recombines TRBV15 with TRBJ1-6, with TRBD1 matching 7 bases. The CDR3 has 15 amino acids. Germline loops: CDR1 LNHNV, CDR2 YYDKDF (reference sequence). The V segment lost 0 bases and the J segment 10 bases; nucleotides outside the gene matches: 6. As DNA, the CDR3 is TGTGCCACCAGCAGAGACAGGGGGAGAGGGTCACCCCTCCACTTT. The encoded protein is CATSRDRGRGSPLHF.